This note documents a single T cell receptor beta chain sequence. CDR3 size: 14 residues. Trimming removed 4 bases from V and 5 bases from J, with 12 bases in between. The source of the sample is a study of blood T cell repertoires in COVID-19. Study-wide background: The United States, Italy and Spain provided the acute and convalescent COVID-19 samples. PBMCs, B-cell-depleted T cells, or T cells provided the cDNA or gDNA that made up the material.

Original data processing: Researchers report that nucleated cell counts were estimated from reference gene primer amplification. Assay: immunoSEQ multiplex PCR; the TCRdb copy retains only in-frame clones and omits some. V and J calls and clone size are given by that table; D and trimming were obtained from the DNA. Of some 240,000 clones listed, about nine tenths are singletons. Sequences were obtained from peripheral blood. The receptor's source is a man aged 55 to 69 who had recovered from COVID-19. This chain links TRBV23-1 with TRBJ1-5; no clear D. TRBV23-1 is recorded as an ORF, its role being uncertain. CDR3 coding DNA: TGCGCCAGCAGTCCGAGGGTATACCATCAGCCCCAGCATTTT. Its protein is CASSPRVYHQPQHF.